Each of the 23 T cell receptor beta chains below was sequenced from the same sample in a study of blood T cell repertoires in COVID-19. Only in-frame clones appear in the TCRdb table, and some are missing; sequencing was by immunoSEQ multiplex PCR. The sample has about 280,000 clones, 85% to 90% seen once. The material sequenced was peripheral blood. The receptors stem from a woman in her twenties or thirties with COVID-19, enrolled during active disease.

The chain combines TRBV12-3 or TRBV12-4 with TRBJ1-4; 7 nucleotides align to TRBD1. The CDR3 has 13 amino acids. J gave up 2 bases and V 10 bases, and 4 bases lay outside the gene matches. CDR3 residues: CATTGQTNEKLFF. The CDR3 DNA follows: TGTGCCACTACGGGACAGACTAATGAAAAACTGTTTTTT.

This clone has just one count. The chain joins TRBV28 to TRBJ2-7; 11 bases agree with TRBD2. CDR1 is MDHEN, CDR2 SYDVKM, per germline. The V gene end was trimmed by 1 base and the J gene end by 3 bases; junction bases not matched to a gene: 8. The CDR3 is made up of 17 amino acids. This chain's CDR3 is CASSLYLGTSGDYEQYF. In DNA form, the CDR3 reads TGTGCCAGCAGTTTATATTTGGGGACTAGCGGCGACTACGAGCAGTACTTC.

CDR3 nucleotides: TGTGCCAGCAGCCTAGGGACAGTGCTCGAGCAGTACTTC. The encoded protein is CASSLGTVLEQYF. The chain joins TRBV6-5 to TRBJ2-7; 7 nucleotides align to TRBD1. The ends lost 6 bases at V and 6 bases at J; junction bases unmatched: 8. The CDR3 spans 13 residues. Germline loops: CDR1 MNHEY, CDR2 SVGAGI.

The rearrangement uses TRBV7-2 and TRBJ2-1; D is ambiguous. The CDR3 has 15 residues. Per germline, CDR1 SGHTA and CDR2 FQGNSA. The V gene lost 1 base and the J gene lost 3 bases, with 10 bases spanning the gap. CDR3 sequence: CASSLVFGSYNEQFF. CDR3 sequence (DNA): TGTGCCAGCAGCTTAGTTTTCGGTAGCTACAATGAGCAGTTCTTC.

The gene calls are TRBV5-4 and TRBJ2-1, with TRBD2 matching 9 bases. The CDR3 extends over 15 amino acids. The V gene end was trimmed by 7 bases and the J gene end by 4 bases; junction bases not matched to a gene: 9. From germline, CDR1 is SGHNT and CDR2 YYREEE (reference sequence). CDR3 in amino acids: CASSGAGGPYNEQFF. The CDR3 nucleotides are TGTGCCAGCTCGGGGGCGGGAGGGCCATACAATGAGCAGTTCTTC.

Only a few counts were recorded for this clone. The rearrangement joins TRBV4-1 to TRBJ2-3; the D is unclear. Germline loops: CDR1 MGHRA, CDR2 YSYEKL. Trimming left V 3 bases short and J 3 bases short, with 7 bases between. The CDR3 is 13 amino acids. The CDR3 region has the DNA TGCGCCAGCAGCCACCCCCGGACAGATACGCAGTATTTT. Translation: CASSHPRTDTQYF.

The chain couples TRBV12-2 to TRBJ2-3; the D call in the table, TRBD2, was not verified against the DNA. TRBV12-2 is termed a pseudogene. CDR3 length: 16 amino acids. The CDR3 coding sequence is TGTGCAAGTCGCTTAGAGCCCAACTCTAGCTCAGATACGCAGTATTTT. Translating it yields CASRLEPNSSSDTQYF.

The chain is built from TRBV15 and TRBJ1-1, with unresolved D. There are 13 residues in the CDR3. Germline CDR1 reads LNHNV; CDR2 reads YYDKDF (reference sequence). V was trimmed by 4 bases and J by 6 bases, leaving 12 bases between them. The CDR3 sequence is CATSTRLLAEAFF. The CDR3 DNA follows: TGTGCCACCAGCACGAGGCTACTAGCTGAAGCTTTCTTT.

This chain links TRBV6-1 with TRBJ1-1, with D possibly TRBD1 on 6 matching bases. Deletions cut 3 bases from V and 1 base from J, with 9 bases between. The CDR3 length is 14 residues. Germline CDR1 is MNHNS and CDR2 is SASEGT. The CDR3 region is CASSDFRGNTEAFF. For the CDR3, the DNA is TGTGCCAGCAGTGATTTCAGGGGGAACACTGAAGCTTTCTTT.

The chain has TRBV7-9 and TRBJ1-5; the match to TRBD1 covers 8 bases. V lost 1 base and J lost 3; bases outside the gene matches: 2. This CDR3 spans 15 amino acids. Germline V lookup: CDR1 SEHNR, CDR2 FQNEAQ (reference sequence). CDR3 region: CASSLGQGINQPQHF. CDR3 bases: TGTGCCAGCAGCTTAGGACAGGGGATCAATCAGCCCCAGCATTTT. Full variable domain (outside the CDR3, taken from reference TRBV7-9 and TRBJ1-5): DTGVSQNPRHKITKRGQNVTFRCDPISEHNRLYWYRQTLGQGPEFLTYFQNEAQLEKSRLLSDRFSAERPKGSFSTLEIQRTEQGDSAMYLCASSLGQGINQPQHFGDGTRLSIL.

This sequence joins TRBV7-3 and TRBJ2-1, with 7 bases lining up with TRBD1. The J segment lost 2 bases and the V segment lost 5 bases, leaving 12 bases of the junction unmatched. Germline V gives CDR1 SGHTA, CDR2 FQGTGA. The CDR3 runs 17 residues. The CDR3 protein is CASSASPRDSPYNEQFF. The CDR3 nucleotides read TGTGCCAGCAGCGCTTCCCCACGGGACAGCCCCTACAATGAGCAGTTCTTC.

The chain recombines TRBV2 with TRBJ2-4; TRBD1 might be the D (5 bases). The germline V gene has CDR1 SNHLY and CDR2 FYNNEI. This CDR3 region has 14 residues. V lost 0 bases and J 7 bases, leaving 10 bases between the germline ends. CDR3 loop: CASSEAQGGNIQYF. CDR3 in DNA: TGTGCCAGCAGTGAAGCCCAGGGTGGGAACATTCAGTACTTC.

The rearrangement links TRBV28 to TRBJ2-5; 9 nucleotides agree with TRBD1. The V segment lost 5 bases and the J segment 3 bases; nucleotides outside the gene matches: 13. CDR1 is MDHEN, CDR2 SYDVKM, per germline. The CDR3 covers 17 residues. Here the CDR3 reads CASSPGTGKLGKETQYF. CDR3 in DNA: TGTGCCAGCAGTCCCGGGACAGGGAAATTGGGAAAAGAGACCCAGTACTTC.

V usage is TRBV19 and J usage is TRBJ1-1, with TRBD1 as a possible D gene (6 bases). Germline V gene lookup returns CDR1 LNHDA and CDR2 SQIVND (reference sequence). The CDR3 covers 13 residues. V was cut by 10 bases and J by 0 bases, with 12 bases left in between. The DNA of the CDR3 is TGTGCCACTAGGACAGCCGTGAACACTGAAGCTTTCTTT. Its protein is CATRTAVNTEAFF.

The chain has TRBV19 and TRBJ1-5, with D unclear. Deletions cut 3 bases from V and 8 bases from J, with 11 bases between. The CDR3 covers 13 residues. The V gene's germline CDR1 is LNHDA and CDR2 SQIVND (reference sequence). Here the CDR3 reads CASSIGGREPQHF. The CDR3 DNA reads TGTGCCAGTAGTATTGGAGGGAGAGAGCCCCAGCATTTT.

The V call is TRBV27, the J call TRBJ2-7, with TRBD1 matching 8 bases. V dropped 0 bases and J dropped 5; count of bases not matched to a gene: 12. Germline CDR1 MNHEY, CDR2 SMNVEV (reference sequence). The CDR3 runs 17 residues. The CDR3 DNA sequence: TGTGCCAGCAGTTTATCGTCCTTGGACAGGGTGATCCACGAGCAGTACTTC. It translates to CASSLSSLDRVIHEQYF.

The V and J genes are TRBV19 and TRBJ2-3; no reliable D call. The CDR3 sequence is 15 residues long. Germline V lookup: CDR1 LNHDA, CDR2 SQIVND (reference sequence). The germline V and J ends were trimmed by 7 bases and 0 bases, with 14 bases remaining between them. CDR3 bases: TGTGCCAGTAAGCGCGATAACCCTAGCACAGATACGCAGTATTTT. It codes for CASKRDNPSTDTQYF.

The gene calls are TRBV5-1 and TRBJ2-1; weak D call: TRBD2 (6 bases). V was clipped by 4 bases and J by 6 bases, with 17 bases between them. The CDR3 runs 15 residues. Germline V gene sequence: CDR1 SGHRS, CDR2 YFSETQ. CDR3 bases: TGCGCCAGCAGCACTACGGAGGGCCCCGGCAATGAGCAGTTCTTC. Amino acids: CASSTTEGPGNEQFF.

This clone was seen once. V usage is TRBV10-3 and J usage is TRBJ2-4; D perhaps matches TRBD1 (5 bases). CDR3 size: 14 residues. V shed 8 bases and J shed 2 bases, with 13 bases lying between them. CDR1 and CDR2 (germline): ENHRY, SYGVKD. This CDR3 is CAIGQGQTKNIQYF. The CDR3 nucleotides are TGTGCCATCGGGCAGGGTCAGACCAAAAACATTCAGTACTTC.

J is TRBJ1-4 and V is TRBV19; D is perhaps TRBD1 (6 bases). V lost 5 bases and J 3 bases, leaving 13 bases between the germline ends. The CDR3 is 15 residues long. Germline assignment: CDR1 LNHDA and CDR2 SQIVND (reference sequence). The CDR3 nucleotides read TGTGCCAGTAGTCAAACAGGGATGCCTAATGAAAAACTGTTTTTT. Its translation is CASSQTGMPNEKLFF.

The chain carries TRBV11-2 and TRBJ1-1; D not resolved. Germline assignment: CDR1 SGHAT and CDR2 FQNNGV. The CDR3 is made up of 12 amino acids. V was clipped by 3 bases and J by 3 bases, with 5 bases between them. As DNA, the CDR3 is TGTGCCAGCAGCTTCCGAGACACTGAAGCTTTCTTT. Translation gives CASSFRDTEAFF.

The gene calls are TRBV5-1 and TRBJ2-2, with D unclear. CDR3 length equals 15 residues. Per the germline V gene, CDR1 is SGHRS and CDR2 is YFSETQ. Trimming removed 0 bases from V and 4 bases from J, with 10 bases in between. DNA of the CDR3: TGCGCCAGCAGCTTGGGAGGCCTCGGCACCGGGGAGCTGTTTTTT. Protein sequence: CASSLGGLGTGELFF.

The chain recombines TRBV2 with TRBJ2-3; D is unclear. There are 17 residues in the CDR3. Trimming removed 5 bases from V and 1 base from J, with 19 bases in between. CDR1 and CDR2 (germline): SNHLY, FYNNEI. The CDR3 region has the DNA TGTGCCAGCAGTCAAATGGTCCAGGCGAGCCGCACAGATACGCAGTATTTT. As protein: CASSQMVQASRTDTQYF. Looking up the rest from reference TRBV2 and TRBJ2-3 gives the full variable domain: EPEVTQTPSHQVTQMGQEVILRCVPISNHLYFYWYRQILGQKVEFLVSFYNNEISEKSEIFDDQFSVERPDGSNFTLKIRSTKLEDSAMYFCASSQMVQASRTDTQYFGPGTRLTVL.